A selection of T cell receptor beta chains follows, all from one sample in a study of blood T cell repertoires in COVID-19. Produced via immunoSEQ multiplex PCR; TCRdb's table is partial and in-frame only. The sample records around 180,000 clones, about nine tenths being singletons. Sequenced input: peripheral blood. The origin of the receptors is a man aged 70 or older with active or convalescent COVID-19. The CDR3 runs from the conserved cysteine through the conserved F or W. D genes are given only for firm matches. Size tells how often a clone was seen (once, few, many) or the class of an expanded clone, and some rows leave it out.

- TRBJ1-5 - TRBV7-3 TGTGCCAGCAGCTTATGTCGACAGGTACCCTCCAATCAGCCCCAGCATTTT CASSLCRQVPSNQPQHF
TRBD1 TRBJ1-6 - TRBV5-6 TGTGCCAGCAGCTTGAGGGGGCCGTCCTCACCCCTCCACTTT CASSLRGPSSPLHF
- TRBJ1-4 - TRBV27 TGTGCCAGCAGCCAATCACGGGGGAAACTGTTTTTT CASSQSRGKLFF
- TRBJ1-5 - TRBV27 TGTGCCAGCAGCATACAGGGAGGCAATCAGCCCCAGCATTTT CASSIQGGNQPQHF
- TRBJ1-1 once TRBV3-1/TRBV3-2 TGTGCCAGCAGCCAAGGGCCAAGGAACACTGAAGCTTTCTTT CASSQGPRNTEAFF
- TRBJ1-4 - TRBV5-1 TGCGCCAGCAGCTTGAATGGGGCTAGTAATGAAAAACTGTTTTTT CASSLNGASNEKLFF
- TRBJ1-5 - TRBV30 TGTGCCTGGAGTTTTGGCCTCAGCAATCAGCCCCAGCATTTT CAWSFGLSNQPQHF
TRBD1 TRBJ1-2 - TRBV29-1 TGCAGCGGGACCACAGGGGACCTTGACGGCTACACCTTC CSGTTGDLDGYTF
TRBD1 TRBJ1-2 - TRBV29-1 TGCAGCGAGATACAGGGGGCTCGGGGCTACACCTTC CSEIQGARGYTF
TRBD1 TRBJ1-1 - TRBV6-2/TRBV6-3 TGTGCCAGCAGTATCGGGACAGGGAGGGCTGAAGCTTTCTTT CASSIGTGRAEAFF
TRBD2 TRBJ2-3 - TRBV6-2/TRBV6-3 TGTGCCAGCAGCCCCGCTGGACTAGCGGGAGGGCCCTTCACAGATACGCAGTATTTT CASSPAGLAGGPFTDTQYF
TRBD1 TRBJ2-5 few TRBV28 TGTGCCAGCAGGCGCCGGGACAGGGTTCAAGAGACCCAGTACTTC CASRRRDRVQETQYF
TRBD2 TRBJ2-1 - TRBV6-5 TGTGCCAGCAGTTACGTGCGGGGGAGCTCCTACAATGAGCAGTTCTTC CASSYVRGSSYNEQFF
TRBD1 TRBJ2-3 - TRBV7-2 TGTGCCAGCAGCTTATGGGACCTCGGGACAGGGAACACAGATACGCAGTATTTT CASSLWDLGTGNTDTQYF
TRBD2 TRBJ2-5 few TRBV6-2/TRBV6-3 TGTGCCAGCAGCAAGGGAAGGGGACTAGCGGGGACCCAAGAGACCCAGTACTTC CASSKGRGLAGTQETQYF
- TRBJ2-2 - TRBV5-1 TGCGCCAGCAGCTTGCCGCTAGGAAGTACCGGGGAGCTGTTTTTT CASSLPLGSTGELFF
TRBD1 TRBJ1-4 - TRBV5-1 TGCGCCAGCAGCCCGGGGACAGACTCTAATGAAAAACTGTTTTTT CASSPGTDSNEKLFF
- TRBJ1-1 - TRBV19 TGTGCCAGTAGTATAAAGGTCGGGGTCCGCAGGGAAGCTTTCTTT CASSIKVGVRREAFF
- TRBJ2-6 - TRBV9 TGTGCCAGCAGCGTAGCCCCAGGGTTTGGGGCCAACGTCCTGACTTTC CASSVAPGFGANVLTF
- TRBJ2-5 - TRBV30 TGTGCCTGGAGTACTGAGACCCAGTACTTC CAWSTETQYF